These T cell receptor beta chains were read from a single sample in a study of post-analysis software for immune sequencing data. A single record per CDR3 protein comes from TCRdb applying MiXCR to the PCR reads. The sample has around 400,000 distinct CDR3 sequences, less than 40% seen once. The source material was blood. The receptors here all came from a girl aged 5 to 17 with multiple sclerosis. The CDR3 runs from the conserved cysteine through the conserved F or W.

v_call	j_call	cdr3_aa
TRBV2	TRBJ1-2	CASSFRPYGYTF
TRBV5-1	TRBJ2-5	CASSKQAGAETQYF
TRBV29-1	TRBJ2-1	CSVWRQGGSSSYNEQFF
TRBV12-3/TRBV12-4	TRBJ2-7	CASSDNGWVRPSYEQYF
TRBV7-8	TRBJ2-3	CASSLVPGGTDTQYF
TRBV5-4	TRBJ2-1	CASSLDVGSYNEQFF
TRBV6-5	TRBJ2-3	CASSYSIPAVGTDTQYF
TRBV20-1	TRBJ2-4	CSASGSRLPKNIQYF
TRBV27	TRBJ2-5	CASSLRLAGLETQYF
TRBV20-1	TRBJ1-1	CSAKPRGTEAFF
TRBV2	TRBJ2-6	CASSAGFPGANVLTF
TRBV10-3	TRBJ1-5	CAISDKGQNQPQHF
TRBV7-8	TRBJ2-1	CASSSSVGSYNEQFF
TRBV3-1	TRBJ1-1	CASRPPRGTGGNTEAFF
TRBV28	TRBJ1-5	CASSLGGPARNQPQHF
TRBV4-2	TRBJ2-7	CASSQASGAVKPSYEQYF
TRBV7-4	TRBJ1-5	CASSLQGRVGNQPQHF
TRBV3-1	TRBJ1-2	CASSQRGNYGYTF
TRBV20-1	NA	CRADRGSREAFF
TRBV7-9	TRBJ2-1	CASIPPGGAYNEQFF
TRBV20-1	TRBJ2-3	CSARGRPSTDTQYF
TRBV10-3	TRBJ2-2	CAIRGHPYTGELFF
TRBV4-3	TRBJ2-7	CASSQDLRTGGAQYF
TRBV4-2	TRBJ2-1	CASSQEEGLTNNEQFF
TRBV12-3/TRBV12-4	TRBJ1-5	CASSSREGNQPQHF
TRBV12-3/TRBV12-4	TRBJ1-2	CASSLGDRINGYTF
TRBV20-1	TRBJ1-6	CSASQDPDSPLHF
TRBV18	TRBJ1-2	CASSPPGEVGGCTF
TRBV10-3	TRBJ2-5	CAISVTSGKKDQYF
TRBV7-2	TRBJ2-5	CASRPTYAAETQYF
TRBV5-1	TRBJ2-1	CASSLAADSSSYNEQFF
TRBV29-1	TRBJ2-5	CSVHVAGTSQETQYF
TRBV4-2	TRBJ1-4	CASSRQGWEKLFF
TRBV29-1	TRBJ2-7	CSVEDRDTPYNEQYF
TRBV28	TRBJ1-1	CASTEVANGEAFF
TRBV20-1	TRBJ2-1	CSAPLASGLYNEQFF
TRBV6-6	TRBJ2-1	CASSYRAGDNNEQFF
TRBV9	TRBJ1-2	CASSAGTPTYGYTF
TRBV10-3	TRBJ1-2	CAIRSGTGALANYGYTF
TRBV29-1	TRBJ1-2	CSVGGQGGAYGYTF
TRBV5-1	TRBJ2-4	CASSMGEEQNIQYF
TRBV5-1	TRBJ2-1	CASSGPGLAGGNNEQFF
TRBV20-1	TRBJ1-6	CSARVDANSPLHF
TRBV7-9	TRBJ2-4	CASSPGQNIQYF
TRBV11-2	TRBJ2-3	CASSLVVLSTDTQYF
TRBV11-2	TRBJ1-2	CASSLDLGGGGYTF
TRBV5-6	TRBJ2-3	CASSPGTTTDTQYF
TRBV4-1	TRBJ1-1	CASSYGQGLNTEAFF
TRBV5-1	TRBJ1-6	CASRPRIDSPLHF
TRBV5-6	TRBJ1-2	CASSLVDREDGYTF
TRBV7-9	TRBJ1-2	CASSLTGVVAYGYTF
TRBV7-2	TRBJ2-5	CASSRTSGRETQYF
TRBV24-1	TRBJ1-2	CATSDVDSNYGYTF
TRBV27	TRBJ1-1	CASSLLETGGRYTEAFF
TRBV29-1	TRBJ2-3	CSVEGHASTDTQYF
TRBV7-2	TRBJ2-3	CASSTTRGDTQYF
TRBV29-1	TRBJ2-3	CSVGPAGAGGTQYF
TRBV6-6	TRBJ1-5	CASTSGSGGRNQPQHF
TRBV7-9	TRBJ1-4	CASSLGAGYEKLFF
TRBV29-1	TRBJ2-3	CSPRDSNTDTQYF